The clone carrying this T cell receptor beta chain has a count of ten or more. No antigen is known for it. Germline V gene sequence: CDR1 LNHDA, CDR2 SQIVND (reference sequence). The V and J ends lost 6 bases and 1 base respectively, with 19 bases between them. This CDR3 spans 16 amino acids. This sample is part of a study of T cells in Graves' hyperthyroidism and ophthalmopathy. Looking at the study overall: The initial diagnosis was the point when peripheral blood was collected, ahead of any treatment. The study's findings and limits: Appearing also in blood were most of the thyroid clonotypes expanded above 0.001. Before onset, by a median of approximately 5.9 months, the model predicted ophthalmopathy.

Amplification yielded TCR beta CDR3 regions, with RNA transcripts as the source. Primed by the HTBI set, a first-round RT-PCR was run on the TCR CDR3. From the multiplex PCR reads, TCRdb called clonotypes with MiXCR, one entry per CDR3 protein. The sample contains a few hundred thousand distinct CDR3 sequences, more than 20% of which appear only once. PBMCs were derived from 9.5 to 10 ml fresh peripheral blood. The sequencing input was blood. The TCR originated in a man aged 18 to 30 with Graves' hyperthyroidism. The rearrangement joins TRBV19 to TRBJ2-7; D not certain. Written as DNA, the CDR3 is TGTGCCAGTAGCCCACCCTGGACCGCTAGTTCCTACGAGCAGTACTTC. Translation gives CASSPPWTASSYEQYF.